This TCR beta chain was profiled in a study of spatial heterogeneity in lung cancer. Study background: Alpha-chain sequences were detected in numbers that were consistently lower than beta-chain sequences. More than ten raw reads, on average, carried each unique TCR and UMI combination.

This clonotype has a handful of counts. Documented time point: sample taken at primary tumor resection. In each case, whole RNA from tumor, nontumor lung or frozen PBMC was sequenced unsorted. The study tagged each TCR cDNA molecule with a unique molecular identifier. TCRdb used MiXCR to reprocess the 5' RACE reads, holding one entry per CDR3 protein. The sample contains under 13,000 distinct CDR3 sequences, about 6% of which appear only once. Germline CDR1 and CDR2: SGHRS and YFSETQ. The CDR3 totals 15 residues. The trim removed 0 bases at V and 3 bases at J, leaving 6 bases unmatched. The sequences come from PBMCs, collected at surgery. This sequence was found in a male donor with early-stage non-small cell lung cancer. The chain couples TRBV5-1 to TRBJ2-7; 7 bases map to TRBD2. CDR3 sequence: CASSLGWRGNYEQYF. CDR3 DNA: TGCGCCAGCAGCTTGGGTTGGCGGGGGAACTACGAGCAGTACTTC.